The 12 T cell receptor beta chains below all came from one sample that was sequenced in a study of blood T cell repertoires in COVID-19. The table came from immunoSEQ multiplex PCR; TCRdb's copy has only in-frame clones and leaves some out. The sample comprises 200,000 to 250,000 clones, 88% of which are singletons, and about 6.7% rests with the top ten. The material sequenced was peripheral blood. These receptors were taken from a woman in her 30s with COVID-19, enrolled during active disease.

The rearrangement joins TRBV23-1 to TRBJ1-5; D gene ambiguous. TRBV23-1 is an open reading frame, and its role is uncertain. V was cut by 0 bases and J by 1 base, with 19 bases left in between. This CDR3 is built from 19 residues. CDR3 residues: CASSQSLRGRILSNQPQHF. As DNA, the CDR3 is TGCGCCAGCAGTCAATCGCTTCGGGGTAGGATCCTAAGCAATCAGCCCCAGCATTTT.

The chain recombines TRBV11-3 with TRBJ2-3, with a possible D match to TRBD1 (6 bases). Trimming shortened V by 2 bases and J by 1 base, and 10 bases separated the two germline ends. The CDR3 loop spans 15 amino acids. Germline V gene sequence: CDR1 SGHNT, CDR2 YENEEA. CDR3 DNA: TGTGCCAGCAGCTTACGGGACATCGGCACAGATACGCAGTATTTT. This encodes CASSLRDIGTDTQYF.

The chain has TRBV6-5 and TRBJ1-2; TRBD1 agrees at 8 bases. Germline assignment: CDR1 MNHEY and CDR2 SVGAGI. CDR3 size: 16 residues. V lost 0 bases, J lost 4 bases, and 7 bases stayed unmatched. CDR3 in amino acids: CASSYSPTGELYGYTF. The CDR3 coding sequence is TGTGCCAGCAGTTACTCCCCGACAGGGGAGCTCTATGGCTACACCTTC.

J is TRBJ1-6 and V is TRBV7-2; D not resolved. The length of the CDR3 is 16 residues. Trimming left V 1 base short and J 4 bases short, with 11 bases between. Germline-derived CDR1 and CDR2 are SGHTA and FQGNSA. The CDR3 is CASSLDGGGYNSPLHF. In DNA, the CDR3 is TGTGCCAGCAGCTTAGACGGCGGAGGGTATAATTCACCCCTCCACTTT.

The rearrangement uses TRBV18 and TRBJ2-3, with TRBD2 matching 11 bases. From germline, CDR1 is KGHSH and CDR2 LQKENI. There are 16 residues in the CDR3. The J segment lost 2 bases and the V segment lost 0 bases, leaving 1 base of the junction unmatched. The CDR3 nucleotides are TGTGCCAGCTCACCACCTAGCGGGGGGGCCACAGATACGCAGTATTTT. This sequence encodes CASSPPSGGATDTQYF.

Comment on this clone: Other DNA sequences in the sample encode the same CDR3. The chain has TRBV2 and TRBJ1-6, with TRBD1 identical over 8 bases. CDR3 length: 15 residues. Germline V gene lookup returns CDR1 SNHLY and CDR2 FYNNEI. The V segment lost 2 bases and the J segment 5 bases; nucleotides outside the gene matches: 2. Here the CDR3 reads CASSEQGANNSPLHF. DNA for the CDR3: TGTGCCAGCAGTGAACAGGGGGCGAATAATTCACCCCTCCACTTT.

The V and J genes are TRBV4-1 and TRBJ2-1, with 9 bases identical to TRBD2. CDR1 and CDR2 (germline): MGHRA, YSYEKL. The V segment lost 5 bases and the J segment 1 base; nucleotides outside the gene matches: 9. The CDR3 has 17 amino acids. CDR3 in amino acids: CASSNPRAGGSYNEQFF. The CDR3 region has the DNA TGCGCCAGCAGCAACCCCAGAGCGGGAGGTTCCTACAATGAGCAGTTCTTC.

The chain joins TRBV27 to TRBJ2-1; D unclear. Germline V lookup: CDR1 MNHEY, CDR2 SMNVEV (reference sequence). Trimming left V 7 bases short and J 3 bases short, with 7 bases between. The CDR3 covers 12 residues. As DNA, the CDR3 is TGTGCCAGCACCACTCGCTACAATGAGCAGTTCTTC. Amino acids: CASTTRYNEQFF.

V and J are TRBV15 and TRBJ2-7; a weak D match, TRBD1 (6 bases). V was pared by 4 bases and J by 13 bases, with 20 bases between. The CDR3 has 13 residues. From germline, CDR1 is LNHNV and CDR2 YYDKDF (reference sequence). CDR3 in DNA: TGTGCCACCAGCAAACGACGACAGGACCCGGGTTACTTC. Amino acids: CATSKRRQDPGYF.

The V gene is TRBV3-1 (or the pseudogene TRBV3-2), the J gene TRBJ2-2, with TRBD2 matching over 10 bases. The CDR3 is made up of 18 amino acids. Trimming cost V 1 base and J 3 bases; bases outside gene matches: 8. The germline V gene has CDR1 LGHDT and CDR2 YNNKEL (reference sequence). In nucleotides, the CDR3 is TGTGCCAGCAGCCAAGGGTCTAGCGGGGGCCGAGACACCGGGGAGCTGTTTTTT. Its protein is CASSQGSSGGRDTGELFF.

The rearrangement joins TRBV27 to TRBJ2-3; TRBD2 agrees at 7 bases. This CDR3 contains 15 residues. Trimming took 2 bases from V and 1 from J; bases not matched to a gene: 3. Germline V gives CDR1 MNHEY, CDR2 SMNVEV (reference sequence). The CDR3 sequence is CASSLVRGGTDTQYF. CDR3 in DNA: TGTGCCAGCAGTTTAGTCCGGGGGGGCACAGATACGCAGTATTTT.

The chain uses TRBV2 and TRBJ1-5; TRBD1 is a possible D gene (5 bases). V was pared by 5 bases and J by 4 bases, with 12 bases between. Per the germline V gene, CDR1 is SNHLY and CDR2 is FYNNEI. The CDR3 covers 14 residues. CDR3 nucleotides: TGTGCCAGCAGTTTTGACAGTAGTAATCAGCCCCAGCATTTT. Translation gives CASSFDSSNQPQHF.